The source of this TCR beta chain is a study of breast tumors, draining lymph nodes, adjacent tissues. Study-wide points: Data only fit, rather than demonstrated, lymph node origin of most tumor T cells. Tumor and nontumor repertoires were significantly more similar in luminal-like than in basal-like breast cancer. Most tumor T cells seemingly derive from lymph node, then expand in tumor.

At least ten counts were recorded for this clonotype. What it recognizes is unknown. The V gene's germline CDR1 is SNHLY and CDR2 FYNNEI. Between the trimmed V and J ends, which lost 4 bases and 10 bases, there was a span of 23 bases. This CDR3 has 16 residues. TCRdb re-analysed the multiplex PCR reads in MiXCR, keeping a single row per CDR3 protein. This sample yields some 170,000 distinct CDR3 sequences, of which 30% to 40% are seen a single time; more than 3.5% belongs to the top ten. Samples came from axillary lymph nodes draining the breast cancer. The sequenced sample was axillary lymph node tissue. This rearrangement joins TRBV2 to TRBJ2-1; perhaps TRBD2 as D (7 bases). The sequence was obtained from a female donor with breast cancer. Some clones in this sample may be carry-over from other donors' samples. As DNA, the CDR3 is TGTGCCAGCAGTGGTTCCAAGGCTACAGGGAGGGACGAGCAGTTCTTC. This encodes CASSGSKATGRDEQFF.